What follows describes a single TCR beta chain. Its matching antigen is unknown. This sample was taken from a study of human T cells and chemical hapten exposure. For the study at large: Patch tests applied 0.01% DPC to the upper back, read at 6 days. Recorded diagnoses among the mostly female patients were alopecia areata, totalis or universalis. Points from the study as a whole: Sensitizing with DPC caused no change in TCRs above 1 in 1000 frequency.

It was the library that attached unique molecular identifiers to individual cDNA molecules. TCRdb re-called the RACE reads through MiXCR, storing one row per CDR3 protein. This table has 75,000 to 90,000 distinct CDR3 sequences, over 6% appearing once. Deletions cut 0 bases from V and 4 bases from J, with 9 bases between. Germline V gene data show CDR1 as SGHRS and CDR2 as YFSETQ. This CDR3 comprises 14 residues. Documented time point: patch test 1, 2 weeks after DPC sensitization. Treatment here: therapeutic diphenylcyclopropenone sensitization with weekly scalp DPC. The chain employs TRBV5-1 and TRBJ2-3; D unresolved. Material: whole blood, obtained in connection with sensitization to the hapten diphenylcyclopropenone (DPC). This sequence was found in a woman in her twenties or thirties with alopecia areata. Some clones in this sample may be carry-over from other donors' samples. The CDR3, as DNA: TGCGCCAGCAGCTTGGCCGTTACCTCAGATACGCAGTATTTT. Its protein product is CASSLAVTSDTQYF.